One sample yielded the 24 T cell receptor beta chains listed below, sequenced in a study of blood T cell repertoires in COVID-19. The data were produced by immunoSEQ multiplex PCR, yet TCRdb's version contains in-frame clones alone and is incomplete. The sample carries some 300,000 clones, roughly 89% recorded once. Sample: peripheral blood. These receptors all come from a woman between 40 and 50 years old with COVID-19, enrolled during active disease.

The chain is built from TRBV6-5 and TRBJ1-2; D is undetermined. CDR3 length: 14 amino acids. V lost 8 bases and J 6 bases, leaving 19 bases between the germline ends. CDR1 is MNHEY, CDR2 SVGAGI, per germline. The CDR3 DNA reads TGTGCCAGCCAACCCGGGAACAACCCGAATGGCTACACCTTC. Protein product: CASQPGNNPNGYTF.

As concerns this clone: Other DNA sequences of this sample code for an identical CDR3. The chain joins TRBV7-3 to TRBJ1-1; TRBD1 is a possible D gene (6 bases). Germline loops: CDR1 SGHTA, CDR2 FQGTGA. The CDR3 sequence is 13 residues long. The ends were cut back, 4 bases at V and 2 bases at J, with 8 bases in the middle. CDR3 nucleotides: TGTGCCAGCAGCTCACAGGGAAACACTGAAGCTTTCTTT. It is translated as CASSSQGNTEAFF.

The chain links TRBV7-3 to TRBJ2-3, with D unresolved. There are 12 residues in the CDR3. V lost 5 bases and J lost 1, with 4 bases in between. Germline CDR1 reads SGHTA; CDR2 reads FQGTGA. DNA for the CDR3: TGTGCCAGCAGCCCCGGCACAGATACGCAGTATTTT. Protein product: CASSPGTDTQYF. The full variable domain, completed using reference TRBV7-3 and TRBJ2-3, is GAGVSQTPSNKVTEKGKYVELRCDPISGHTALYWYRQSLGQGPEFLIYFQGTGAADDSGLPNDRFFAVRPEGSVSTLKIQRTERGDSAVYLCASSPGTDTQYFGPGTRLTVL.

V is TRBV5-4 and J is TRBJ2-1, with 7 positions matching TRBD2. This CDR3 contains 12 residues. Losses at the gene ends were 3 bases for V and 10 bases for J; bases not matched to a gene: 4. Looked up from germline, CDR1 is SGHNT and CDR2 is YYREEE (reference sequence). CDR3 amino acids: CASSSERGEQFF. The DNA of the CDR3 is TGTGCCAGCAGCTCAGAGCGGGGAGAGCAGTTCTTC.

The V and J genes are TRBV10-1 and TRBJ1-2; a weak D match, TRBD1 (6 bases). The length of the CDR3 is 15 residues. Per the germline V gene, CDR1 is WNHNN and CDR2 is SYGVQD (reference sequence). V lost 3 bases and J lost 3, with 14 bases in between. CDR3 in amino acids: CASSDPQGRDYGYTF. The CDR3 nucleotides read TGCGCCAGCAGTGACCCGCAGGGGCGGGACTATGGCTACACCTTC.

The chain employs TRBV5-5 and TRBJ2-3; TRBD2 agrees at 10 bases. V dropped 4 bases and J dropped 3; count of bases not matched to a gene: 8. This CDR3 comprises 16 residues. CDR1 is SGHKS, CDR2 YYEKEE, per germline (reference sequence). CDR3 nucleotides: TGTGCCAGCAGCCTACCTAGCGGGAGTTCAACAGATACGCAGTATTTT. It codes for CASSLPSGSSTDTQYF.

The chain carries TRBV27 and TRBJ1-2; TRBD1 matches at 11 bases. This CDR3 comprises 14 residues. Germline trimming cut 4 bases from V and 8 bases from J; bases unmatched to any gene: 6. Looked up from germline, CDR1 is MNHEY and CDR2 is SMNVEV (reference sequence). As DNA, the CDR3 is TGTGCCAGCAGTTCGGACAGGGGGCAGCAGGGCTACACCTTC. Protein: CASSSDRGQQGYTF.

This chain's CDR3 is CASSLGGANTEAFF. In DNA form, the CDR3 reads TGTGCCAGCAGCTTAGGGGGCGCGAACACTGAAGCTTTCTTT. The chain carries TRBV5-4 and TRBJ1-1; 7 bases map to TRBD1. V gave up 2 bases and J gave up 1 base; unmatched junction bases: 2. This CDR3 region has 14 residues. The germline V gene encodes CDR1 SGHNT and CDR2 YYREEE (reference sequence). Full variable domain (outside the CDR3, taken from reference TRBV5-4 and TRBJ1-1): ETGVTQSPTHLIKTRGQQVTLRCSSQSGHNTVSWYQQALGQGPQFIFQYYREEENGRGNFPPRFSGLQFPNYSSELNVNALELDDSALYLCASSLGGANTEAFFGQGTRLTVV.

This chain uses TRBV30 with TRBJ2-7; 7 bases fit TRBD1. V was clipped by 3 bases and J by 1 base; unmatched bases: 3. CDR3 length: 13 amino acids. Germline-derived CDR1 and CDR2 are GTSNPN and SVGIG (reference sequence). Here the CDR3 DNA reads TGTGCCTGGAGCGACAGGGATTCCTACGAGCAGTACTTC. This encodes CAWSDRDSYEQYF. The full variable domain, its missing parts supplied by reference TRBV30 and TRBJ2-7, is SQTIHQWPATLVQPVGSPLSLECTVEGTSNPNLYWYRQAAGRGLQLLFYSVGIGQISSEVPQNLSASRPQDRQFILSSKKLLLSDSGFYLCAWSDRDSYEQYFGPGTRLTVT.

CDR3 region: CASSQWGIRAGANVLTF. Written as DNA, the CDR3 is TGTGCCAGCAGCCAATGGGGCATAAGGGCTGGGGCCAACGTCCTGACTTTC. This sequence joins TRBV7-8 and TRBJ2-6; possibly TRBD1 for D (5 bases). Trimming pared 5 bases from V and 2 bases from J, leaving 16 bases between. Per the germline V gene, CDR1 is SGHVS and CDR2 is FQNEAQ. This CDR3 has 17 amino acids.

This chain's CDR3 is CASSRQDTQYF. The CDR3 nucleotides are TGTGCCAGCAGCCGGCAAGATACGCAGTATTTT. This chain links TRBV4-2 with TRBJ2-3; D is unresolved. CDR1 is LGHNA, CDR2 YNFKEQ, per germline. V lost 4 bases to trimming and J lost 5 bases, with 4 bases between them. The CDR3 consists of 11 residues.

This clone was counted only a few times. V and J are TRBV28 and TRBJ2-4, with D possibly matching TRBD2 (5 bases). The CDR3 has 18 residues. V lost 7 bases, J lost 2 bases, and 24 bases lay in between. Germline V CDR1 and CDR2: MDHEN, SYDVKM. The CDR3 spells CASTPTDGIFSTKNIQYF. DNA of the CDR3: TGTGCCAGCACCCCCACGGACGGGATCTTCTCGACCAAAAACATTCAGTACTTC.

The chain carries TRBV5-5 and TRBJ2-5, with 7 nucleotides matching TRBD1. This CDR3 contains 16 residues. The junction had 10 bases not matched to a gene; V was cut back by 4 bases and J by 1 base. Germline V gene sequence: CDR1 SGHKS, CDR2 YYEKEE (reference sequence). CDR3 bases: TGTGCCAGCAGCCCTACTCCCAGGGGGATCCAAGAGACCCAGTACTTC. It encodes CASSPTPRGIQETQYF.

The V gene is TRBV13, the J gene TRBJ1-2, with a tentative D call TRBD1 (6 bases). The CDR3 extends over 15 amino acids. Trimming took off 5 bases at V and 2 bases at J, with 15 bases between the two ends. Germline CDR1 is PRHDT and CDR2 is FYEKMQ (reference sequence). DNA of the CDR3: TGTGCCAGCAGCCCCGACCCCACAGGGAACTATGGCTACACCTTC. It translates to CASSPDPTGNYGYTF.

The chain has TRBV5-4 and TRBJ1-1; TRBD1 is a possible D gene (6 bases). Trimming pared 4 bases from V and 0 bases from J, leaving 13 bases between. Germline CDR1 and CDR2: SGHNT and YYREEE (reference sequence). The CDR3 length is 15 residues. Here the CDR3 reads CASSHAGQMNTEAFF. The CDR3 DNA follows: TGTGCCAGCAGCCATGCAGGACAGATGAACACTGAAGCTTTCTTT.

The chain joins TRBV4-3 to TRBJ1-1; D not resolved. CDR1 is LGHNA, CDR2 YSLEER, per germline. CDR3 length equals 14 residues. V dropped 3 bases and J dropped 1 base, with 9 bases sitting between them. The CDR3 DNA follows: TGCGCCAGCAGCCAGAGGGCCGCGAACACTGAAGCTTTCTTT. This gives the protein CASSQRAANTEAFF.

This clone has only a few counts. The V gene is TRBV4-1, the J gene TRBJ1-2; a possible D gene is TRBD1 (6 bases). Germline V gives CDR1 MGHRA, CDR2 YSYEKL. CDR3 length: 15 residues. V dropped 2 bases and J dropped 0 bases, with 10 bases sitting between them. The CDR3 region is CASSQTTGPNYGYTF. For the CDR3, the DNA is TGCGCCAGCAGCCAAACGACAGGTCCTAACTATGGCTACACCTTC.

The CDR3 loop is CASSFRTGLGGYTF. The CDR3 coding sequence is TGTGCCAGCAGTTTCAGGACAGGGCTAGGTGGCTACACCTTC. V and J are TRBV28 and TRBJ1-2, with 8 positions matching TRBD1. CDR1 and CDR2 (germline): MDHEN, SYDVKM. The CDR3 contains 14 residues. The junction had 7 bases not matched to a gene; V was cut back by 3 bases and J by 7 bases.

The rearrangement joins TRBV9 to TRBJ1-2, with unresolved D. V was clipped by 0 bases and J by 4 bases, with 13 bases between them. Germline-derived CDR1 and CDR2 are SGDLS and YYNGEE. The CDR3 contains 15 residues. The CDR3, as DNA: TGTGCCAGCAGCGTAGTTGATGCGAGCTCCTATGGCTACACCTTC. It encodes CASSVVDASSYGYTF.

The chain joins TRBV3-1 (or the pseudogene TRBV3-2) to TRBJ2-3, with 9 bases that match TRBD2. After removal of 1 base from V and 4 bases from J, the junction contained 9 bases not matched to a gene. Germline loops: CDR1 LGHDT, CDR2 YNNKEL (reference sequence). The CDR3 runs 17 residues. CDR3 in amino acids: CASSQAGTSPSADTQYF. CDR3 coding DNA: TGTGCCAGCAGCCAAGCAGGGACTAGCCCTTCGGCAGATACGCAGTATTTT.

V usage is TRBV7-2 and J usage is TRBJ1-1; D gene uncertain. The germline CDR1 and CDR2 sequences are SGHTA and FQGNSA. The CDR3 sequence is 13 residues long. V was trimmed by 5 bases and J by 0 bases, leaving 7 bases between them. Here the CDR3 reads CASSNTVNTEAFF. The CDR3 DNA reads as TGTGCCAGCAGCAATACAGTGAACACTGAAGCTTTCTTT.

The V call is TRBV30, the J call TRBJ1-4; 7 nucleotides align to TRBD1. V lost 6 bases and J lost 5; bases outside the gene matches: 9. Germline V gives CDR1 GTSNPN, CDR2 SVGIG (reference sequence). This CDR3 contains 14 residues. CDR3 DNA sequence: TGTGCCTGTGAAGGTCCAGGGGGGAATGAAAAACTGTTTTTT. Its translation is CACEGPGGNEKLFF.

The J gene is TRBJ1-1, the V gene TRBV6-5; TRBD1 might be the D (5 bases). The V gene lost 8 bases and the J gene lost 6 bases, with 16 bases spanning the gap. Germline values: CDR1 MNHEY, CDR2 SVGAGI. The CDR3 runs 13 residues. As DNA, the CDR3 is TGTGCCAGCTGGGGCCTTGGCGTTCCTGAAGCTTTCTTT. Translating it yields CASWGLGVPEAFF.

The rearrangement links TRBV4-3 to TRBJ2-1; possible D gene TRBD1, 6 bases. Germline V gives CDR1 LGHNA, CDR2 YSLEER. V was clipped by 4 bases and J by 1 base, with 11 bases between them. CDR3 size: 15 residues. Here the CDR3 reads CASSPTGRSYNEQFF. Here the CDR3 DNA reads TGCGCCAGCAGCCCGACAGGCCGTTCCTACAATGAGCAGTTCTTC.